The rows below give T cell receptor beta chains drawn from one sample of a study of CD8 T cells in ankylosing spondylitis. From the 5' RACE reads, TCRdb called clonotypes with MiXCR, one entry per CDR3 protein. This table has 200,000 to 250,000 distinct CDR3 sequences, more than 5.5% appearing once. Source material: blood, either unsorted or a sorted T cell fraction (not recorded which). These receptors were obtained from a male donor with ankylosing spondylitis. The CDR3 runs from the conserved cysteine through the conserved F or W. A D gene is named only where the DNA matches it firmly. Clone size is given for some rows only: seen once, a few or many times, or a class if the clone is expanded.

clone size	V gene	J gene	D gene	CDR3 DNA	CDR3 protein
many	TRBV3-1	TRBJ1-4	-	TGTGCCAGCAGCCAAGAAGGTCGGCTAAATGAAAAACTGTTTTTT	CASSQEGRLNEKLFF
many	TRBV2	TRBJ2-2	-	TGTGCCAGCAGGGGGATAGCGGAGGCGAACACCGGGGAGCTGTTTTTT	CASRGIAEANTGELFF
-	TRBV15	TRBJ2-2	TRBD1	TGTGCCACCAAACAACCGGGACAGGCGAACACCGGGGAGCTGTTTTTT	CATKQPGQANTGELFF
-	TRBV7-2	TRBJ2-7	TRBD1	TGTGCCAGCAGCACCGGGACAGGGGGCGGCGAGCAGTACTTC	CASSTGTGGGEQYF
few	TRBV6-1	TRBJ2-1	TRBD2	TGTGCCAGCAGGGGGGACTATGACAATGAGCAGTTCTTC	CASRGDYDNEQFF
many	TRBV27	TRBJ1-2	-	TGTGCCAGCAGGCCCCTCCTCCGGGACCTCTATGGCTACACCTTC	CASRPLLRDLYGYTF
many	TRBV9	TRBJ1-4	TRBD1	TGTGCCAGCAGCGGGGGACAGTTTAATGAAAAACTGTTTTTT	CASSGGQFNEKLFF
-	TRBV6-2/TRBV6-3	TRBJ2-7	-	TGTGCCAGCAGTTACTCTGGGGCAGCCCATGTCGAGCAGTACTTC	CASSYSGAAHVEQYF
-	TRBV20-1	TRBJ2-7	TRBD1	TGCAGCGCTAAGGACAGGGGGCTTTACGAGCAGTACTTC	CSAKDRGLYEQYF
-	TRBV20-1	TRBJ2-7	-	TGCAGTGCTAGAGATCGGTTGAACAACCCCTACGAGCAGTACTTC	CSARDRLNNPYEQYF
many	TRBV6-5	TRBJ2-7	TRBD1	TGTGCCAGCAGTTTTTGGACAGGGATCACCTACGAGCAGTACTTC	CASSFWTGITYEQYF
many	TRBV27	TRBJ2-7	TRBD2	TGTGCCAGCAGTTTTTTACTAGCGGGAGGCGAGCAGTACTTC	CASSFLLAGGEQYF
few	TRBV7-6	TRBJ2-3	-	TGTGCCAGCAGCCTTAAAACCACCGGGGCAGGGAAGTATGGTACGCAGTATTTT	CASSLKTTGAGKYGTQYF
-	TRBV20-1	TRBJ2-1	TRBD1	TGCAGTGCTCAGGACAGGGAAGTTGACAATGAGCAGTTCTTC	CSAQDREVDNEQFF
many	TRBV5-1	TRBJ2-2	-	TGCGCCAGCAGCTTGGATTACAGTTACACCGGGGAGCTGTTTTTT	CASSLDYSYTGELFF
many	TRBV2	TRBJ2-7	-	TGTGCCAGCACGGTGGGGGATGGTTGGGGCGAGCAGTACTTC	CASTVGDGWGEQYF
-	TRBV6-5	TRBJ2-2	-	TGTGCCAGCAGTTACTCGGACAGAGGGACCGGGGAGCTGTTTTTT	CASSYSDRGTGELFF
-	TRBV4-1	TRBJ2-1	-	TGCGCCAGCAGCCAAGGACACATTTACGGGAATGAGCAGTTCTTC	CASSQGHIYGNEQFF
-	TRBV7-9	TRBJ2-1	-	TGTGCCAGCAGACCCCCCCAGTCAGGCCCCTACAATGAGCAGTTCTTC	CASRPPQSGPYNEQFF
-	TRBV11-2	TRBJ2-5	-	TGTGCCACCTCCGGGAGTACAGAGACCCAGTACTTC	CATSGSTETQYF
many	TRBV10-2	TRBJ1-1	-	TGCGCCAGCAGTGGTTGGGGGCTCAACACTGAAGCTTTCTTT	CASSGWGLNTEAFF
many	TRBV4-1	TRBJ2-1	TRBD2	TGCGCCAGTATGATAGCGGGAGTAGACGATGAGCAGTTCTTC	CASMIAGVDDEQFF
-	TRBV7-9	TRBJ2-3	-	TGTGCCAGCAGGGTGGTTTTTGCCACAGATACGCAGTATTTT	CASRVVFATDTQYF
many	TRBV27	TRBJ2-7	TRBD1	TGTGCCAGCAGCTTCCAACCGGGGACAGAGAAGATCTACGAGCAGTACTTC	CASSFQPGTEKIYEQYF
many	TRBV10-2	TRBJ2-1	TRBD1	TGCGCCAGCAGTGATGGTCCTGGACAGGGGCAGTTCTTC	CASSDGPGQGQFF